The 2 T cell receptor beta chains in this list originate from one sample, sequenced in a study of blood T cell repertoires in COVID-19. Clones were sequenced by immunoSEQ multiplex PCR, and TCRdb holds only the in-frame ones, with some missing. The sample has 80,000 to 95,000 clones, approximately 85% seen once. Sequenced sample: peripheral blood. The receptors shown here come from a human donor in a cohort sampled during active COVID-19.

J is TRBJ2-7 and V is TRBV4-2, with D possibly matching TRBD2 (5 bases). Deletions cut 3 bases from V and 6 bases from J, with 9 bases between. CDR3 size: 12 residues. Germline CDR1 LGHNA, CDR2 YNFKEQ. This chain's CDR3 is CASSHYGSEQYF. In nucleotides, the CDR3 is TGTGCCAGCAGCCATTATGGGAGCGAGCAGTACTTC.

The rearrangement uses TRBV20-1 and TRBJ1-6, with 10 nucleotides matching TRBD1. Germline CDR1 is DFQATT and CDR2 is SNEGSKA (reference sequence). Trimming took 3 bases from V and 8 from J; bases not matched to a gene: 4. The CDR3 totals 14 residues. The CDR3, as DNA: TGCAGTGCTAGTGGGACAGGGGCACATTCACCCCTCCACTTT. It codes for CSASGTGAHSPLHF.